Below are 16 T cell receptor beta chains sequenced from a single sample in a study of blood T cell repertoires in COVID-19. TCRdb's copy holds only in-frame clones and misses some; the assay was immunoSEQ multiplex PCR. This sample has some 140,000 clones, with roughly 84% found just once. Sequenced material: PBMCs or T cells enriched from blood (not recorded which). Source of these receptors: a man aged 35 to 55 with acute COVID-19.

The gene calls are TRBV24-1 and TRBJ1-3; no clear D gene. The germline V and J ends were trimmed by 6 bases and 0 bases, with 17 bases remaining between them. This CDR3 comprises 17 residues. CDR1 and CDR2 from the germline V gene are KGHDR and SFDVKD. The CDR3 region is CATSPQRYPDSGNTIYF. DNA for the CDR3: TGTGCCACCAGTCCGCAACGGTATCCTGACTCTGGAAACACCATATATTTT.

The V call is TRBV10-2, the J call TRBJ2-5, with unresolved D. Germline CDR1 reads WSHSY; CDR2 reads SAAADI. The germline V and J ends were trimmed by 5 bases and 4 bases, with 8 bases remaining between them. The CDR3 is made up of 12 amino acids. As DNA, the CDR3 is TGCGCCAGCAGTTACCTAACAGAGACCCAGTACTTC. It translates to CASSYLTETQYF.

The chain is built from TRBV7-9 and TRBJ2-1; 8 nucleotides line up with TRBD1. CDR1 and CDR2 from the germline V gene are SEHNR and FQNEAQ (reference sequence). The V gene end was trimmed by 6 bases and the J gene end by 4 bases; junction bases not matched to a gene: 8. CDR3 length: 15 amino acids. The CDR3 coding sequence is TGTGCCAGCAGTGGGGGACAGGCTGCTTACAATGAGCAGTTCTTC. Amino acid sequence: CASSGGQAAYNEQFF.

The chain combines TRBV7-2 with TRBJ2-1, with 14 bases identical to TRBD2. The length of the CDR3 is 16 residues. With V trimmed by 5 bases and J by 10 bases, 10 bases remained unmatched. Germline-derived CDR1 and CDR2 are SGHTA and FQGNSA. The CDR3 bases are TGTGCCAGCAGCACCCCGACTAGCGGGAGGGCGGGAGAGCAGTTCTTC. Encoded protein: CASSTPTSGRAGEQFF.

This chain joins TRBV19 and TRBJ2-5, with TRBD2 matching over 7 bases. CDR1 LNHDA and CDR2 SQIVND come from the germline V gene (reference sequence). This CDR3 is built from 15 residues. The V gene end was trimmed by 5 bases and the J gene end by 1 base; junction bases not matched to a gene: 7. The CDR3 nucleotides are TGTGCCAGTAGTCCGGGACTACCCAGCCAAGAGACCCAGTACTTC. Protein product: CASSPGLPSQETQYF.

J is TRBJ2-5 and V is TRBV18; TRBD2 matches 11 bases. CDR1 and CDR2 from the germline V gene are KGHSH and LQKENI. The CDR3 consists of 16 residues. V was clipped by 0 bases and J by 4 bases; unmatched bases: 4. CDR3 loop: CASSPPSGRAAETQYF. CDR3 DNA: TGTGCCAGCTCACCACCTAGCGGGAGGGCGGCAGAGACCCAGTACTTC.

The rearrangement uses TRBV4-3 and TRBJ1-1; 7 nucleotides agree with TRBD1. Germline V lookup: CDR1 LGHNA, CDR2 YSLEER. The CDR3 is 15 amino acids. The junction had 7 bases not matched to a gene; V was cut back by 2 bases and J by 4 bases. The CDR3, as DNA: TGCGCCAGCAGCCAAAACCTGGCAGGGGGCACTGAAGCTTTCTTT. Residues: CASSQNLAGGTEAFF.

This chain connects TRBV11-2 to TRBJ1-6, with D unresolved. From germline, CDR1 is SGHAT and CDR2 FQNNGV. Trimming left V 5 bases short and J 9 bases short, with 17 bases between. The CDR3 length is 15 residues. CDR3 residues: CASSPPGVGGSPLHF. Written as DNA, the CDR3 is TGTGCCAGCAGCCCTCCGGGAGTGGGTGGTTCACCCCTCCACTTT. The full variable domain, rest sourced from reference TRBV11-2 and TRBJ1-6, is EAGVAQSPRYKIIEKRQSVAFWCNPISGHATLYWYQQILGQGPKLLIQFQNNGVVDDSQLPKDRFSAERLKGVDSTLKIQPAKLEDSAVYLCASSPPGVGGSPLHFGNGTRLTVT.

The rearrangement uses TRBV4-1 and TRBJ2-7; 12 bases map to TRBD1. CDR3 size: 14 residues. The junction had 3 bases not matched to a gene; V was cut back by 6 bases and J by 3 bases. Germline V CDR1 and CDR2: MGHRA, YSYEKL. This chain's CDR3 is CASSRDRGLYEQYF. The CDR3 DNA follows: TGCGCCAGCAGTCGGGACAGGGGGCTCTACGAGCAGTACTTC.

The V call is TRBV5-6, the J call TRBJ1-5; 10 bases match TRBD1. Germline V gene sequence: CDR1 SGHDT, CDR2 YYEEEE. With V trimmed by 3 bases and J by 6 bases, 6 bases remained unmatched. The CDR3 sequence is 15 residues long. CDR3 residues: CASSSRDRGIQPQHF. CDR3 sequence (DNA): TGTGCCAGCAGCTCCCGGGACAGGGGCATTCAGCCCCAGCATTTT.

V gene TRBV6-1 combines with J gene TRBJ1-3, with unresolved D. The germline V and J ends were trimmed by 2 bases and 1 base, with 6 bases remaining between them. CDR3 size: 14 residues. Germline V gives CDR1 MNHNS, CDR2 SASEGT. CDR3 nucleotides: TGTGCCAGCAGTGAATCAGGTTCTGGAAACACCATATATTTT. Protein sequence: CASSESGSGNTIYF.

This clone appeared a few times. This chain joins TRBV21-1 and TRBJ2-2; the table's D call TRBD1 went unverified against the DNA. TRBV21-1 is shown as a pseudogene. The CDR3 runs 16 residues. The CDR3 is CASSKEYGPLTGELFF. CDR3 nucleotide sequence: TGTGCCAGCAGCAAAGAGTATGGGCCTCTTACCGGGGAGCTGTTTTTT.

V usage is TRBV2 and J usage is TRBJ2-5, with 14 bases lining up with TRBD2. The germline V gene has CDR1 SNHLY and CDR2 FYNNEI. V shed 2 bases and J 4 bases; nucleotides not matched to a gene: 9. The CDR3 loop spans 18 amino acids. Written as DNA, the CDR3 is TGTGCCAGCAGTGAACATGGACTAGCGGGGGGTGTTCGAGAGACCCAGTACTTC. This encodes CASSEHGLAGGVRETQYF. The whole variable domain, remainder taken from reference TRBV2 and TRBJ2-5, is EPEVTQTPSHQVTQMGQEVILRCVPISNHLYFYWYRQILGQKVEFLVSFYNNEISEKSEIFDDQFSVERPDGSNFTLKIRSTKLEDSAMYFCASSEHGLAGGVRETQYFGPGTRLLVL.

The chain employs TRBV5-6 and TRBJ1-3; D is possibly TRBD1 (5 bases). The CDR3 spans 15 residues. Trimming removed 7 bases from V and 5 bases from J, with 19 bases in between. The germline V gene has CDR1 SGHDT and CDR2 YYEEEE. The chain's CDR3 is CASCQASRARNTIYF. As DNA, the CDR3 is TGTGCCAGCTGCCAGGCCAGCAGGGCTAGAAACACCATATATTTT.

This clone has more than one count but fewer than ten. In DNA, the CDR3 is TGTGCCACCAGCCTTACTCCGGGAATGGGTCAGCCCCAGCATTTT. This codes for CATSLTPGMGQPQHF. The chain is built from TRBV15 and TRBJ1-5; D gene uncertain. The CDR3 totals 15 residues. Trimming removed 5 bases from V and 6 bases from J, with 17 bases in between. Germline V gives CDR1 LNHNV, CDR2 YYDKDF (reference sequence).

The CDR3 loop reads CASSPGANYGYTF. For the CDR3, the DNA is TGTGCCAGCAGCCCAGGCGCGAACTATGGCTACACCTTC. The genes are TRBV7-6 and TRBJ1-2; D remains ambiguous. V was shortened by 5 bases and J by 2 bases, with 9 bases between the two germline ends. There are 13 residues in the CDR3. Germline CDR1 SGHVS, CDR2 FNYEAQ. Full variable domain (rest looked up from reference TRBV7-6 and TRBJ1-2): GAGVSQSPRYKVTKRGQDVALRCDPISGHVSLYWYRQALGQGPEFLTYFNYEAQQDKSGLPNDRFSAERPEGSISTLTIQRTEQRDSAMYRCASSPGANYGYTFGSGTRLTVV.